Here is one TCR beta chain with its context. Other DNA sequences in the sample encode the same CDR3. This sample was taken from a study of lymphopenia after photon versus proton radiotherapy. Germline V CDR1 and CDR2: MDHEN, SYDVKM. V gave up 3 bases and J gave up 4 bases, with 10 bases separating them. The CDR3 covers 13 residues. TCRdb's table, derived via immunoSEQ multiplex PCR, lists solely in-frame clones and lacks some. The data hold 150,000 to 200,000 clones, with about nine tenths observed a single time. The starting material was peripheral blood, obtained from a patient treated with photon-based radiotherapy. The sequence was collected from a man aged 50-60 years with gastric cancer. This chain joins TRBV28 and TRBJ2-7; tentative D call: TRBD2 (6 bases). CDR3 coding DNA: TGTGCCAGCAGTTTGCCCGGGAGTTACGAGCAGTACTTC. Encoded protein: CASSLPGSYEQYF.